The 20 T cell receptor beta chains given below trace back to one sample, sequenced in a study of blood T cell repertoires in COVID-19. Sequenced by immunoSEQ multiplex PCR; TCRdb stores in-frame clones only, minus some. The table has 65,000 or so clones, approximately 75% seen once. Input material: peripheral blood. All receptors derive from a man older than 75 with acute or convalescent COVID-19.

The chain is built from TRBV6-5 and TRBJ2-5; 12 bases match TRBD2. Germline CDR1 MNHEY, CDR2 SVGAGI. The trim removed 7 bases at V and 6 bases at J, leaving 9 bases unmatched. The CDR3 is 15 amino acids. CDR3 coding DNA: TGTGCCAGCAAGGGGACTAGCGGGCGGGAACAGACCCAGTACTTC. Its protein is CASKGTSGREQTQYF.

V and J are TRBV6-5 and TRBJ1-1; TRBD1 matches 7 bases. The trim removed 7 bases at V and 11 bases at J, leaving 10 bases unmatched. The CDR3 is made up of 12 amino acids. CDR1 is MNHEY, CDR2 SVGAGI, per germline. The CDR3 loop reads CASITQGQIAFF. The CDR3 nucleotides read TGTGCCAGCATCACACAGGGGCAAATCGCTTTCTTT.

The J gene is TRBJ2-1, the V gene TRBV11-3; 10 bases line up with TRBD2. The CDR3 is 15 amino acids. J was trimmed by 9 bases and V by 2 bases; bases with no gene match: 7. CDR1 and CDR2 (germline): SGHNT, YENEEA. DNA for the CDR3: TGTGCCAGCAGCTTACAGTCTAGCGGGGGTGTTGAGCAGTTCTTC. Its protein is CASSLQSSGGVEQFF.

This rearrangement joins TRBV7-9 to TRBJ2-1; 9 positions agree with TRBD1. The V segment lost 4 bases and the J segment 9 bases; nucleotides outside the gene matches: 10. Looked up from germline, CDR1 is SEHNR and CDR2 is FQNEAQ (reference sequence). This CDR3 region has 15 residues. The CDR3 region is CASSSLGTGNGEQFF. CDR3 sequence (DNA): TGTGCCAGCAGCTCACTGGGGACAGGGAACGGTGAGCAGTTCTTC.

CDR3 bases: TGTGCCAGCAGCTTGAGGACTAGCGGGGGCCCCTACGAGCAGTACTTC. Translation gives CASSLRTSGGPYEQYF. The J gene is TRBJ2-7, the V gene TRBV7-9; TRBD2 agrees at 13 bases. The V gene's germline CDR1 is SEHNR and CDR2 FQNEAQ (reference sequence). This CDR3 spans 16 amino acids. J lost 2 bases, V lost 3 bases, and 4 bases had no gene match.

The CDR3 sequence is CASSQGQGNGELFF. The CDR3 nucleotides are TGTGCCAGCAGCCAAGGACAGGGTAACGGGGAGCTGTTTTTT. The V gene is TRBV3-1 (or the pseudogene TRBV3-2), the J gene TRBJ2-2; the match to TRBD1 covers 7 bases. The CDR3 is made up of 14 amino acids. Germline CDR1 and CDR2: LGHDT and YNNKEL (reference sequence). The V gene end was trimmed by 1 base and the J gene end by 7 bases; junction bases not matched to a gene: 3.

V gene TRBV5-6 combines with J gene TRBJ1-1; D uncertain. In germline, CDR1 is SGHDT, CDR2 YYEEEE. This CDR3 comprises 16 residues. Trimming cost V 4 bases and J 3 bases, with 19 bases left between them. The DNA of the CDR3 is TGTGCCAGCAGCCGACCCGGGGAAGTTAAGGACACTGAAGCTTTCTTT. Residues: CASSRPGEVKDTEAFF.

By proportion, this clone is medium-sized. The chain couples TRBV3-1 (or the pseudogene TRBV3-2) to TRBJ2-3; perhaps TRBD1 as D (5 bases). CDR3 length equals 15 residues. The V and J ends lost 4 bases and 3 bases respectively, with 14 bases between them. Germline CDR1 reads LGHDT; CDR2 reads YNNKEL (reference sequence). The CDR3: CASSPGIGETDTQYF. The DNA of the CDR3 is TGTGCCAGCAGCCCCGGTATAGGGGAAACAGATACGCAGTATTTT.

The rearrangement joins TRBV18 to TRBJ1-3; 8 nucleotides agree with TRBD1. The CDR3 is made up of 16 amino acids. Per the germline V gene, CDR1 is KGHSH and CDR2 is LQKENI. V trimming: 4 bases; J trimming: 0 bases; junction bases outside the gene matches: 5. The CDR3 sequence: CASSQGQGLSGNTIYF. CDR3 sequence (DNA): TGTGCCAGCTCACAAGGACAGGGACTCTCTGGAAACACCATATATTTT.

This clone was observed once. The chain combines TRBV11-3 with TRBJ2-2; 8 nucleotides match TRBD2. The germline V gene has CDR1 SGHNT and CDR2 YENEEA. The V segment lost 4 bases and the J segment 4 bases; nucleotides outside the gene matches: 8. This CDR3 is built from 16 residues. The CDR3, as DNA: TGTGCCAGCAGCTCCCGCCGGGGGGGTGGCACCGGGGAGCTGTTTTTT. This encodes CASSSRRGGGTGELFF.

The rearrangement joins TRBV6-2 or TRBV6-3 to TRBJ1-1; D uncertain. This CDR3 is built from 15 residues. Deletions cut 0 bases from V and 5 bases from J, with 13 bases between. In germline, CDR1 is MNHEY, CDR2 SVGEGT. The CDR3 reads CASSYSGQVVTEAFF. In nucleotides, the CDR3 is TGTGCCAGCAGTTACTCCGGCCAGGTGGTAACTGAAGCTTTCTTT.

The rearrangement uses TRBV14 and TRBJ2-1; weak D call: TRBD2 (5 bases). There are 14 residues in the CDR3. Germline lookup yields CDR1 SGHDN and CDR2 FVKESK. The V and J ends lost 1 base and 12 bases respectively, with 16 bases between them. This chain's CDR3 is CASSQVSLTSLQFF. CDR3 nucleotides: TGTGCCAGCAGCCAAGTATCCCTTACTAGTTTGCAGTTCTTC.

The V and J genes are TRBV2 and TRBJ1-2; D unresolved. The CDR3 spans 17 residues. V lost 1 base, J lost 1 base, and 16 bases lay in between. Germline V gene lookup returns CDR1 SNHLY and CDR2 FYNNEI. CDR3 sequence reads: CASSEDQTLGSNYGYTF. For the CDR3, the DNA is TGTGCCAGCAGTGAAGATCAAACCTTAGGGAGTAACTATGGCTACACCTTC.

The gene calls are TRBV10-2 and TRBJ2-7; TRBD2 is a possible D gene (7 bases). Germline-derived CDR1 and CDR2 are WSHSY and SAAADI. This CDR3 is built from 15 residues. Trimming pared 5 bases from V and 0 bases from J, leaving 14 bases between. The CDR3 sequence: CASSPGGSTSYEQYF. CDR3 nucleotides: TGCGCCAGCAGTCCGGGGGGCAGTACCTCCTACGAGCAGTACTTC.

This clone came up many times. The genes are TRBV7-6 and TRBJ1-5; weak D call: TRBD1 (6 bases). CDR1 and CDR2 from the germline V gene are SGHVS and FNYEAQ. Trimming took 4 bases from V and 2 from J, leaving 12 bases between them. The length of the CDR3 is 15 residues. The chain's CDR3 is CASSSQGLGNQPQHF. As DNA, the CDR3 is TGTGCCAGCAGCTCCCAGGGGTTGGGCAATCAGCCCCAGCATTTT.

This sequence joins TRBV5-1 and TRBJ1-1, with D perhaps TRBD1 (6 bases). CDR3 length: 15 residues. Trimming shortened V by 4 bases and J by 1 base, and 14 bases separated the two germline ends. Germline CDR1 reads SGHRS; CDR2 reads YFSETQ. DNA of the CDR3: TGCGCCAGCAGCGCTTCCGGGACAAAGAACACTGAAGCTTTCTTT. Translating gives CASSASGTKNTEAFF.

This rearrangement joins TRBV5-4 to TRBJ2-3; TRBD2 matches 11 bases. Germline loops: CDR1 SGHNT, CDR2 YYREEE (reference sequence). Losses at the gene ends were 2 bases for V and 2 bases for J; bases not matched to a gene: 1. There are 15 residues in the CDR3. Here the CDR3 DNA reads TGTGCCAGCAGCTTTAGCGGGGGGGCCACAGATACGCAGTATTTT. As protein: CASSFSGGATDTQYF.

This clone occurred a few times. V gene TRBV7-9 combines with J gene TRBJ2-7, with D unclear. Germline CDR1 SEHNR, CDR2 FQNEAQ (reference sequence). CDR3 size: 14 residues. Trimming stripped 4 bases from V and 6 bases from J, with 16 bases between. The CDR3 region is CASSSSSGYGEQYF. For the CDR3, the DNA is TGTGCCAGCAGCTCCTCTTCCGGGTATGGCGAGCAGTACTTC.

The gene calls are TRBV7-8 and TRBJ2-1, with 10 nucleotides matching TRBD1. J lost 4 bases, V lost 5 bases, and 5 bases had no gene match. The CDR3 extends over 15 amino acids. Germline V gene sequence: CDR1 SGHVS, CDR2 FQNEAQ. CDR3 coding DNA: TGTGCCAGCAGCACTCGACAGGGGGCGTACAATGAGCAGTTCTTC. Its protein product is CASSTRQGAYNEQFF.

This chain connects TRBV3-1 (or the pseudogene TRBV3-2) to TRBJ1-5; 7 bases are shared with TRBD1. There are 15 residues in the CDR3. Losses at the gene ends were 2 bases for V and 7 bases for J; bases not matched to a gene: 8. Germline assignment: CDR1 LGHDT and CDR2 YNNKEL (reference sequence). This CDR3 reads CASSQSGGFGQPQHF. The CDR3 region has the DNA TGTGCCAGCAGCCAATCAGGGGGGTTCGGACAGCCCCAGCATTTT.